The next 19 T cell receptor beta chains were all read from a single sample in a study of sequential checkpoint blockade in melanoma. TCRdb keeps only in-frame clones here, not all; method: immunoSEQ multiplex PCR. Of approximately 2,700 clones in the sample, 22% were seen once. Treatment in this sample: randomized to nivolumab then ipilimumab (arm A) or the reverse (arm B). Sample: tumor tissue (inferred from file names), taken from a patient given nivolumab and ipilimumab in sequence. Receptors were obtained from a human donor with melanoma.

This clone has just a few counts. V usage is TRBV6-8 and J usage is TRBJ2-7; the D gene could be TRBD1 or TRBD2 (5 bases each). Germline CDR1 is MNHGY and CDR2 is SAAAGT. The germline V and J ends were trimmed by 9 bases and 1 base, with 16 bases remaining between them. This CDR3 has 14 amino acids. CDR3 nucleotides: TGTGCCAGGGAGATCGGGGCACTTTCCTACGAGCAGTACTTC. Protein: CAREIGALSYEQYF.

V usage is TRBV29-1 and J usage is TRBJ2-3; 8 bases line up with TRBD1. With 1 base clipped from V and 6 bases from J, the junction kept 9 bases outside the gene matches. Germline CDR1 is SQVTM and CDR2 is ANQGSEA. This CDR3 contains 15 residues. The CDR3 bases are TGCAGCGTTGAAGGGGACAGGACCGTTGGGGATACGCAGTATTTT. This encodes CSVEGDRTVGDTQYF.

This clone has a count of ten or more. The chain combines TRBV9 with TRBJ2-1; 11 bases match TRBD2. With 3 bases clipped from V and 4 bases from J, the junction kept 3 bases outside the gene matches. The CDR3 covers 15 residues. Germline CDR1 is SGDLS and CDR2 is YYNGEE. CDR3 sequence reads: CASSGGLADYNEQFF. The CDR3 region has the DNA TGTGCCAGCAGCGGGGGACTAGCGGATTACAATGAGCAGTTCTTC.

This clone is classed as large. This same CDR3 is encoded by further DNA sequences in the sample. V usage is TRBV6-8 and J usage is TRBJ1-3, with D possibly being TRBD1 (5 bases). The V end lost 2 bases, the J end lost 0 bases, and 11 bases lay between the germline ends. CDR3 length: 16 residues. Germline V gene data show CDR1 as MNHGY and CDR2 as SAAAGT. CDR3 in DNA: TGTGCCAGCAGTTACACCTACAGGAGCTCTGGAAACACCATATATTTT. The encoded protein is CASSYTYRSSGNTIYF.

This clone occurred a few times. This sequence joins TRBV28 and TRBJ1-4; TRBD1 agrees at 9 bases. Germline values: CDR1 MDHEN, CDR2 SYDVKM. Germline trimming cut 5 bases from V and 8 bases from J; bases unmatched to any gene: 6. This CDR3 region has 14 residues. The CDR3 nucleotides read TGTGCCAGCAGTAGGACAGGGGCCTCCGAAAAACTGTTTTTT. This codes for CASSRTGASEKLFF. Full variable domain (remainder filled in from reference TRBV28 and TRBJ1-4): DVKVTQSSRYLVKRTGEKVFLECVQDMDHENMFWYRQDPGLGLRLIYFSYDVKMKEKGDIPEGYSVSREKKERFSLILESASTNQTSMYLCASSRTGASEKLFFGSGTQLSVL.

The chain recombines TRBV6-8 with TRBJ2-2, with 8 bases that match TRBD1. The length of the CDR3 is 15 residues. The ends lost 4 bases at V and 3 bases at J; junction bases unmatched: 4. Germline assignment: CDR1 MNHGY and CDR2 SAAAGT. CDR3 sequence (DNA): TGTGCCAGCAGTTCTGGACAGGGTCACACCGGGGAGCTGTTTTTT. Translated, it gives CASSSGQGHTGELFF.

This clone was seen many times. The chain is built from TRBV11-3 and TRBJ1-3; TRBD1 agrees at 8 bases. V shed 5 bases and J 4 bases; nucleotides not matched to a gene: 4. The V gene's germline CDR1 is SGHNT and CDR2 YENEEA. The CDR3 has 14 residues. The CDR3 sequence is CASSRTGKGNTIYF. For the CDR3, the DNA is TGTGCCAGCAGCCGGACAGGGAAAGGAAACACCATATATTTT.

This clone has only a few counts. The gene calls are TRBV6-8 and TRBJ1-5; a possible D gene is TRBD1 (6 bases). CDR1 is MNHGY and CDR2 is SAAAGT in the germline V gene. This CDR3 region has 17 residues. The V gene lost 9 bases and the J gene lost 5 bases, with 26 bases spanning the gap. This chain's CDR3 is CASLSPKAGAGYQPQHF. The CDR3 nucleotides are TGTGCCAGTCTGTCCCCAAAAGCAGGGGCAGGTTATCAGCCCCAGCATTTT.

This chain connects TRBV5-1 to TRBJ2-5; D remains unclear. V dropped 0 bases and J dropped 3 bases, with 9 bases sitting between them. The CDR3 has 14 amino acids. Germline V gene data show CDR1 as SGHRS and CDR2 as YFSETQ. The CDR3 sequence is CASSLEDGKETQYF. Here the CDR3 DNA reads TGCGCCAGCAGCTTGGAGGACGGAAAAGAGACCCAGTACTTC.

The chain uses TRBV6-8 and TRBJ1-1; tentatively, D is TRBD1 (5 bases). CDR3 length: 16 residues. The V gene lost 5 bases and the J gene lost 4 bases, with 20 bases spanning the gap. Looked up from germline, CDR1 is MNHGY and CDR2 is SAAAGT. The CDR3 DNA reads as TGTGCCAGCAGTCTCTTTGACAGTCGGAGGGGCACTGAAGCTTTCTTT. This gives the protein CASSLFDSRRGTEAFF.

This clone rates as medium-sized. This chain joins TRBV11-3 and TRBJ2-5; 9 nucleotides line up with TRBD2. The CDR3 is made up of 19 amino acids. J lost 5 bases, V lost 5 bases, and 21 bases had no gene match. The germline CDR1 and CDR2 sequences are SGHNT and YENEEA. The CDR3: CASSPRGAGGPTLGETQYF. The CDR3 region has the DNA TGTGCCAGCAGCCCCAGGGGAGCGGGGGGCCCTACCCTGGGGGAGACCCAGTACTTC.

A few counts support this clone. The J gene is TRBJ2-6, the V gene TRBV9; no clear D. This CDR3 region has 15 residues. Germline V gene data show CDR1 as SGDLS and CDR2 as YYNGEE. The V gene lost 3 bases and the J gene lost 0 bases, with 7 bases spanning the gap. CDR3 coding DNA: TGTGCCAGCAGCGACTCCCGCTCTGGGGCCAACGTCCTGACTTTC. Translation gives CASSDSRSGANVLTF.

The CDR3 protein is CASSIGTGMGEQFF. In DNA form, the CDR3 reads TGTGCCAGTAGTATAGGTACAGGGATGGGTGAGCAGTTCTTC. J is TRBJ2-1 and V is TRBV19, with D possibly TRBD1 on 6 matching bases. Germline CDR1 and CDR2: LNHDA and SQIVND (reference sequence). CDR3 length equals 14 residues. Trimming cost V 1 base and J 9 bases, with 13 bases left between them.

A few counts support this clone. The chain has TRBV5-1 and TRBJ2-1; 10 bases align to TRBD2. V was pared by 4 bases and J by 3 bases, with 10 bases of the junction left unmatched. Germline values: CDR1 SGHRS, CDR2 YFSETQ. The CDR3 runs 17 residues. Here the CDR3 reads CASSASGTSDFYNEQFF. The CDR3 coding sequence is TGCGCCAGCAGCGCCTCCGGGACTAGCGATTTCTACAATGAGCAGTTCTTC.

CDR3 in amino acids: CASSFHGGTYEQYF. The CDR3 coding sequence is TGTGCCAGCAGTTTTCACGGGGGTACCTACGAGCAGTACTTC. The chain carries TRBV28 and TRBJ2-7; D might be TRBD2 (6 bases). Trimming pared 3 bases from V and 2 bases from J, leaving 11 bases between. The CDR3 is 14 residues long. Looked up from germline, CDR1 is MDHEN and CDR2 is SYDVKM.

The rearrangement links TRBV11-3 to TRBJ2-5; 7 bases match TRBD1. CDR1 and CDR2 from the germline V gene are SGHNT and YENEEA. The junction had 8 bases not matched to a gene; V was cut back by 5 bases and J by 2 bases. This CDR3 comprises 15 residues. DNA for the CDR3: TGTGCCAGCAGCGCCGGACAGGCCAAACAAGAGACCCAGTACTTC. Its translation: CASSAGQAKQETQYF.

This chain uses TRBV5-1 with TRBJ2-7; the D gene is possibly TRBD1 (6 bases). The germline gives CDR1 SGHRS, CDR2 YFSETQ. This CDR3 has 14 amino acids. V lost 0 bases to trimming and J lost 3 bases, with 10 bases between them. CDR3 nucleotides: TGCGCCAGCAGCTTGGAACAGGGATACTACGAGCAGTACTTC. The encoded protein is CASSLEQGYYEQYF. The whole variable domain, remainder taken from reference TRBV5-1 and TRBJ2-7, is KAGVTQTPRYLIKTRGQQVTLSCSPISGHRSVSWYQQTPGQGLQFLFEYFSETQRNKGNFPGRFSGRQFSNSRSEMNVSTLELGDSALYLCASSLEQGYYEQYFGPGTRLTVT.

This clone was seen only a few times. The J gene is TRBJ2-1, the V gene TRBV7-6, with a tentative D call TRBD1 (5 bases). The germline CDR1 and CDR2 sequences are SGHVS and FNYEAQ. This CDR3 contains 15 residues. Trimming took 2 bases from V and 6 from J, leaving 14 bases between them. In DNA form, the CDR3 reads TGTGCCAGCAGCTTATCGACAGCTTCGGGCAATGAGCAGTTCTTC. Protein: CASSLSTASGNEQFF.

The J gene is TRBJ1-2, the V gene TRBV5-1, with a tentative D call TRBD1 (6 bases). CDR1 and CDR2 (germline): SGHRS, YFSETQ. Trimming took 0 bases from V and 4 from J, leaving 10 bases between them. The CDR3 is 14 residues long. CDR3 protein: CASSLEGGLYGYTF. The CDR3, as DNA: TGCGCCAGCAGCTTGGAAGGGGGTCTCTATGGCTACACCTTC.